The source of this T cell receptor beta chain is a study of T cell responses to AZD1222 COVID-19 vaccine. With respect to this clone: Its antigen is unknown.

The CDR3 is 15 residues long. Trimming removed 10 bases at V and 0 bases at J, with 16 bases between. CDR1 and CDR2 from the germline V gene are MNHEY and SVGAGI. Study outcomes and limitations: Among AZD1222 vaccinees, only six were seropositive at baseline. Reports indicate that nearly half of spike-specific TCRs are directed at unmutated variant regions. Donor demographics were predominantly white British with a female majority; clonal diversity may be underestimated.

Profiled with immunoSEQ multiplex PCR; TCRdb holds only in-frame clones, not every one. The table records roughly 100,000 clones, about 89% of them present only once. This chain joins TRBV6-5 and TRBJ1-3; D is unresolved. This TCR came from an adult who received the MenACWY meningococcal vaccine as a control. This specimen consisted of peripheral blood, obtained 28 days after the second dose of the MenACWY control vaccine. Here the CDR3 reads CATSRAGSSGNTIYF. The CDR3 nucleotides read TGTGCCACCTCCCGAGCCGGGAGCTCTGGAAACACCATATATTTT.